What follows describes a single TCR beta chain. This record belongs to a study of blood T cell repertoires in COVID-19. Study details: Acute and convalescent COVID-19 specimens originated in the United States, Italy and Spain. Sources were T cells, B-cell-depleted T cells, or PBMCs; the material itself was cDNA or gDNA.

As originally analysed: Scientists estimated how many nucleated cells there were by amplifying reference gene primers. TCRdb's copy holds only in-frame clones and misses some; the assay was immunoSEQ multiplex PCR. V and J calls and clone size are those listed in that table; D and trimming were worked out from the DNA. The table includes 100,000 to 150,000 clones, 87% detected once. The CDR3 spans 14 residues. The V gene's germline CDR1 is LNHDA and CDR2 SQIVND (reference sequence). Trimming stripped 4 bases from V and 4 bases from J, with 11 bases between. The sequence was obtained from a woman aged 45-65 years with acute or convalescent COVID-19. The V and J genes are TRBV19 and TRBJ1-3; D unresolved. Source material: peripheral blood. The chain's CDR3 is CASSKPGFGNTIYF. The CDR3 DNA sequence: TGTGCCAGTAGTAAGCCGGGGTTCGGAAACACCATATATTTT.